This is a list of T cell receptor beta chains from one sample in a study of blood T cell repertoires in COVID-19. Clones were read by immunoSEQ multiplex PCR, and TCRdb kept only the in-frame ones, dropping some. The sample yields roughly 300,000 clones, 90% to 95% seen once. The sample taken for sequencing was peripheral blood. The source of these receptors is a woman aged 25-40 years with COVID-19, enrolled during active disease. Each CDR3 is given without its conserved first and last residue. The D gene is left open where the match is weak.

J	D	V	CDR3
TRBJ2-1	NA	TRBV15	ATSRISEQF
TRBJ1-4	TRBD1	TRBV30	ALETGGIANEKLF
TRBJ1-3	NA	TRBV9	ASSVSDSSGNTIY
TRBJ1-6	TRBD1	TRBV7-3	ASSIDRDSPLH
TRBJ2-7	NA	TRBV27	ASSLGPTYEQY
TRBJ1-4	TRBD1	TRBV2	ASSWDRGNEKLF
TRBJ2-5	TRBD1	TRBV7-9	ASSRNRGEETQY
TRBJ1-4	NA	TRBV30	AWSVARSNEKLF
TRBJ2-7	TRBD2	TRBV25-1	ATISGSSYEQY
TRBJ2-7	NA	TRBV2	ASSLDYNSYEQY
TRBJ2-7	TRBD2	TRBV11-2	ASSLGGGRYEQY
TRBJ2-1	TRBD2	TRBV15	ATSRDGGGWHEQF
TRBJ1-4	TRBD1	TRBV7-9	ASSQPGQLNEKLF
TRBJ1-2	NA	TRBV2	ASSSRQTTNYGYT
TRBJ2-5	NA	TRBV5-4	ASSLYREKETQY
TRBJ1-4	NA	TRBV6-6	ASSRVETNEKLF
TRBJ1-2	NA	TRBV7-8	ASSLARTANYGYT
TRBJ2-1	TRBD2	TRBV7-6	ASSAGTSGTEQF
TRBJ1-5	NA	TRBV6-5	ASRADSYNQPQH
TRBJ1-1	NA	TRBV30	AWSGTEAF
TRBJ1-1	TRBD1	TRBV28	ASSFPAGGLTEAF
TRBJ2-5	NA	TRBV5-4	ASSLDLWAQETQY
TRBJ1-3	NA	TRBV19	ASSIPLSGSKGNTIY
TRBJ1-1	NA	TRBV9	ASSVLTSGTEAF
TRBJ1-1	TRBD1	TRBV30	AWSKGANTEAF
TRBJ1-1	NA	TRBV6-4	ASSPEAGGTEAF
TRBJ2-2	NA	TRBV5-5	ASSPPSRGRQGELF
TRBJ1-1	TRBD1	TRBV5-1	ASSGRTGSTEAF
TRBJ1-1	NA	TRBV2	ASSENRLPTEAF
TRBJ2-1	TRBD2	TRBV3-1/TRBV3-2	ASSYRTSGDNEQF
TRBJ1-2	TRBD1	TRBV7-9	ASSQDRGLGYT
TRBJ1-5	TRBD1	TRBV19	ASSGTAYSNQPQH
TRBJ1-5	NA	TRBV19	ASSIGGIRGYQPQH
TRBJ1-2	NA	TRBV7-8	ASSSFSSGGVYGYT
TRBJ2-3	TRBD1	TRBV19	ATGQGSTDTQY
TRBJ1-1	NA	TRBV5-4	ATRFDRKRHTEAF
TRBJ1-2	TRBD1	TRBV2	ASSELVSGGYANYGYT
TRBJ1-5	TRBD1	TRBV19	ASTIGDRGYSNQPQH
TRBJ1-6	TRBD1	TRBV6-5	ASRTGGRDNSPLH
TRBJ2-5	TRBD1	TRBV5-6	ASSPGTGVEETQY
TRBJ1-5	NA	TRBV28	ASSLWRVISNQPQH
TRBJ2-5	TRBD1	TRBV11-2	ASSLQGAMGETQY